This TCR beta chain comes out of a study of blood T cell repertoires in COVID-19. Note on this clone: The sample holds other DNA sequences that translate to the same CDR3.

Germline V lookup: CDR1 SGHRS, CDR2 YFSETQ. This CDR3 region has 14 residues. Trimming cost V 6 bases and J 7 bases; bases outside gene matches: 11. Sequencing used immunoSEQ multiplex PCR; TCRdb keeps in-frame clones, though not all of them. The sample carries about 160,000 clones, around 86% recorded once. This receptor was taken from a man older than 75 with acute or convalescent COVID-19. The source material was peripheral blood. The chain links TRBV5-1 to TRBJ2-7; TRBD1 matches 9 bases. The CDR3 coding sequence is TGCGCCAGCACCCCGGGACAGGGACTCGGGGAGCAGTACTTC. This sequence encodes CASTPGQGLGEQYF.